One and the same sample provided the 18 T cell receptor beta chains below, sequenced in a study of shared clonotypes between healthy human individuals. Produced via immunoSEQ multiplex PCR; TCRdb's table is partial and in-frame only. The repertoire has some 2,000,000 clones, about 95% of them found once; the top ten carry more than 0.95%. Terminally differentiated effector memory CD45RA+ cells were left out of the naive CD8 fraction, which was CD45RO-negative and positively selected for CCR7. The sample taken for sequencing was naive CD8+ T cells sorted from blood. The receptors originated from a man aged 18 to 30 in good health.

This sequence joins TRBV30 and TRBJ2-5; 11 nucleotides line up with TRBD2. Germline V gene sequence: CDR1 GTSNPN, CDR2 SVGIG (reference sequence). V dropped 2 bases and J dropped 3; count of bases not matched to a gene: 2. The CDR3 runs 14 residues. DNA for the CDR3: TGTGCCTGGAGTCCGGGACTAGCGGAAGAGACCCAGTACTTC. Its translation: CAWSPGLAEETQYF.

The rearrangement links TRBV28 to TRBJ2-7; 8 bases match TRBD1. The CDR3 is made up of 14 amino acids. V was pared by 6 bases and J by 6 bases, with 10 bases of the junction left unmatched. Germline V gene sequence: CDR1 MDHEN, CDR2 SYDVKM. The CDR3 nucleotides are TGTGCCAGCAGCCACTTCATAACAGGGGGCGAGCAGTACTTC. Residues: CASSHFITGGEQYF.

CDR3 amino acids: CASSWDTWNTEAFF. DNA of the CDR3: TGCGCCAGCAGCTGGGACACCTGGAACACTGAAGCTTTCTTT. The chain combines TRBV5-1 with TRBJ1-1; tentative D call: TRBD1 (6 bases). Trimming took off 3 bases at V and 1 base at J, with 10 bases between the two ends. CDR1 and CDR2 (germline): SGHRS, YFSETQ. The CDR3 contains 14 residues.

Here the CDR3 reads CASSSAGDQGSPLHF. The CDR3 DNA sequence: TGTGCCAGCAGCTCCGCGGGGGACCAAGGATCACCCCTCCACTTT. The V call is TRBV7-9, the J call TRBJ1-6; the D gene is possibly TRBD1 (5 bases). The CDR3 totals 15 residues. With 4 bases removed from V and 10 bases from J, the gap between germline ends came to 17 bases. Per germline, CDR1 SEHNR and CDR2 FQNEAQ (reference sequence).

This sequence joins TRBV7-9 and TRBJ2-5, with D possibly being TRBD1 (8 bases). The better agreement between TRBJ2-7 and the DNA end casts doubt on the J call. The CDR3 runs to 15 residues. Germline loops: CDR1 SEHNR, CDR2 FQNEAQ (reference sequence). CDR3 bases: TGTGCCAGCAGCCCTAGCGGACAGGGCTACTACGAGCAGTACTTC. Residues: CASSPSGQGYYEQYF.

The chain links TRBV29-1 to TRBJ2-1; weak D call: TRBD2 (5 bases). The V gene lost 4 bases and the J gene lost 3 bases, with 13 bases spanning the gap. The germline gives CDR1 SQVTM, CDR2 ANQGSEA. The CDR3 runs to 14 residues. CDR3 coding DNA: TGCAGCGTTGTAGAGGGAGTAGTCTACAATGAGCAGTTCTTC. This encodes CSVVEGVVYNEQFF.

V is TRBV7-2 and J is TRBJ1-6; 9 bases are shared with TRBD1. The junction had 12 bases not matched to a gene; V was cut back by 3 bases and J by 6 bases. This CDR3 comprises 18 residues. Germline values: CDR1 SGHTA, CDR2 FQGNSA. The CDR3 is CASSFSGTGLFSNSPLHF. The DNA of the CDR3 is TGTGCCAGCAGCTTTTCCGGGACAGGGCTTTTCAGTAATTCACCCCTCCACTTT.

V gene TRBV6-1 combines with J gene TRBJ2-1; D remains unclear. This CDR3 contains 15 residues. Germline V gene data show CDR1 as MNHNS and CDR2 as SASEGT. Trimming took off 2 bases at V and 8 bases at J, with 16 bases between the two ends. CDR3 in amino acids: CASSELEIFNDEQFF. CDR3 coding DNA: TGTGCCAGCAGTGAACTCGAGATTTTTAATGATGAGCAGTTCTTC.

This clone was detected only once. V and J are TRBV6-1 and TRBJ2-3; D not resolved. This CDR3 is 14 amino acids long. Trimming stripped 3 bases from V and 2 bases from J, with 9 bases between. Per germline, CDR1 MNHNS and CDR2 SASEGT. The CDR3 protein is CASSEGSFTDTQYF. The CDR3 coding sequence is TGTGCCAGCAGTGAGGGTAGTTTCACAGATACGCAGTATTTT.

The rearrangement uses TRBV4-1 and TRBJ2-1; 11 bases match TRBD1. The CDR3 consists of 15 residues. Trimming cost V 6 bases and J 2 bases; bases outside gene matches: 3. Germline V gene sequence: CDR1 MGHRA, CDR2 YSYEKL. CDR3 amino acids: CASRGGQGAYNEQFF. The CDR3 DNA reads as TGCGCCAGCAGGGGGGGACAGGGGGCCTACAATGAGCAGTTCTTC.

V gene TRBV9 combines with J gene TRBJ1-5; D gene unclear. CDR1 is SGDLS, CDR2 YYNGEE, per germline. V lost 3 bases, J lost 0 bases, and 7 bases lay in between. CDR3 length equals 14 residues. The chain's CDR3 is CASSDRYSNQPQHF. The CDR3 region has the DNA TGTGCCAGCAGCGACAGATATAGCAATCAGCCCCAGCATTTT. Filled out from reference TRBV9 and TRBJ1-5, the complete variable domain reads DSGVTQTPKHLITATGQRVTLRCSPRSGDLSVYWYQQSLDQGLQFLIQYYNGEERAKGNILERFSAQQFPDLHSELNLSSLELGDSALYFCASSDRYSNQPQHFGDGTRLSIL.

The chain employs TRBV6-5 and TRBJ1-1; 8 positions agree with TRBD1. Germline CDR1 and CDR2: MNHEY and SVGAGI. V dropped 6 bases and J dropped 4; count of bases not matched to a gene: 7. This CDR3 is 14 amino acids long. CDR3 protein: CASRQGVLLTEAFF. For the CDR3, the DNA is TGTGCCAGCAGACAGGGGGTCCTCCTCACTGAAGCTTTCTTT.

The chain has TRBV4-1 and TRBJ2-2; no firm D call. V dropped 5 bases and J dropped 5 bases, with 12 bases sitting between them. Germline assignment: CDR1 MGHRA and CDR2 YSYEKL. The CDR3 extends over 14 amino acids. CDR3 protein: CASSFPLGTGELFF. Written as DNA, the CDR3 is TGCGCCAGCAGCTTTCCCCTCGGAACCGGGGAGCTGTTTTTT.

This chain joins TRBV27 and TRBJ2-3, with 9 nucleotides matching TRBD2. V lost 1 base, J lost 0 bases, and 8 bases stayed unmatched. CDR1 and CDR2 (germline): MNHEY, SMNVEV (reference sequence). There are 18 residues in the CDR3. DNA of the CDR3: TGTGCCAGCAGTTTATTCCCTTGGACTAGCGCAAGCACAGATACGCAGTATTTT. It specifies CASSLFPWTSASTDTQYF.

This chain uses TRBV28 with TRBJ2-3; either TRBD1 or TRBD2 may fit D (5 bases each). V lost 9 bases and J 7 bases, leaving 11 bases between the germline ends. The CDR3 totals 11 residues. The germline gives CDR1 MDHEN, CDR2 SYDVKM. As DNA, the CDR3 is TGTGCCAGTAGGTGGGGGTATACGCAGTATTTT. Its translation is CASRWGYTQYF.

This rearrangement joins TRBV9 to TRBJ1-2; 8 positions agree with TRBD1. The CDR3 loop spans 15 amino acids. In germline, CDR1 is SGDLS, CDR2 YYNGEE. V shed 4 bases and J 7 bases; nucleotides not matched to a gene: 12. The CDR3 protein is CASSTWTGREGGYTF. The CDR3 DNA reads as TGTGCCAGCAGCACCTGGACAGGGCGGGAGGGTGGCTACACCTTC.

The chain couples TRBV6-5 to TRBJ1-1, with TRBD1 identical over 9 bases. This CDR3 comprises 16 residues. J lost 1 base, V lost 0 bases, and 3 bases had no gene match. Germline V gene sequence: CDR1 MNHEY, CDR2 SVGAGI. The chain's CDR3 is CASSYSKGQGNTEAFF. The CDR3 coding sequence is TGTGCCAGCAGTTACTCCAAGGGACAGGGGAACACTGAAGCTTTCTTT.

The chain uses TRBV19 and TRBJ1-1; 10 bases are a match to TRBD1. Looked up from germline, CDR1 is LNHDA and CDR2 is SQIVND (reference sequence). The trim removed 3 bases at V and 7 bases at J, leaving 2 bases unmatched. CDR3 size: 13 residues. The CDR3 region is CASSMGTGVEAFF. CDR3 coding DNA: TGTGCCAGTAGTATGGGGACAGGGGTTGAAGCTTTCTTT.